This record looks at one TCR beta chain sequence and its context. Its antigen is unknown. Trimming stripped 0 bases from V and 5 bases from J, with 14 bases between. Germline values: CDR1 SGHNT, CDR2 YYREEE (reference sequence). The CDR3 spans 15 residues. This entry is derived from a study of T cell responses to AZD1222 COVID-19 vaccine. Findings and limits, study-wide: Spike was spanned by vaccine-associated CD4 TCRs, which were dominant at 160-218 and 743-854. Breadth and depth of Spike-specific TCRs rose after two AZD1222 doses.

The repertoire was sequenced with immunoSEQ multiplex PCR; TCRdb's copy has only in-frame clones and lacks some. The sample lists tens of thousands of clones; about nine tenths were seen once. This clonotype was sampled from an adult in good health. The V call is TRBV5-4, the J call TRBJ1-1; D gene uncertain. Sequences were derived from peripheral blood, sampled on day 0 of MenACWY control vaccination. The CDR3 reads CASSLAGRMGTEAFF. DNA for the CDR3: TGTGCCAGCAGCTTGGCTGGCAGAATGGGGACTGAAGCTTTCTTT.